The entry below gives a single TCR beta chain sequence along with its context. Antigen unknown. This record belongs to a study of OX40 agonist ivuxolimab in advanced cancers. Study summary: Participants could have had prior anti-PD-1, anti-PD-L1 or anti-CTLA-4 therapy, and roughly 39% had some. Patients achieving partial responses numbered three: one hepatocellular carcinoma case and two cutaneous melanoma cases.

Using immunoSEQ multiplex PCR, the repertoire was profiled, and TCRdb retains in-frame clones only, with some absent. The sample records roughly 5,000 clones, roughly 90% being singletons. Findings and caveats of the study: Certain nonresponders likewise exhibited a low normalized T-cell clonal expansion.

The TCR comes from an adult with an advanced solid tumor such as melanoma, head and neck, liver or kidney cancer. The sample was CD4+ or CD8+ T cells sorted from blood, taken in a trial of the OX40 agonist ivuxolimab.

CDR3 sequence (DNA): TGTGCCAGCAGTGAAAGGGACGTTCCCGGGGAGCTGTTTTTT. Translation gives CASSERDVPGELFF. V and J are TRBV6-1 and TRBJ2-2; D is tentatively TRBD1 or TRBD2 (5 bases each). The germline V and J ends were trimmed by 2 bases and 6 bases, with 10 bases remaining between them. The CDR3 covers 14 residues. Per germline, CDR1 MNHNS and CDR2 SASEGT.